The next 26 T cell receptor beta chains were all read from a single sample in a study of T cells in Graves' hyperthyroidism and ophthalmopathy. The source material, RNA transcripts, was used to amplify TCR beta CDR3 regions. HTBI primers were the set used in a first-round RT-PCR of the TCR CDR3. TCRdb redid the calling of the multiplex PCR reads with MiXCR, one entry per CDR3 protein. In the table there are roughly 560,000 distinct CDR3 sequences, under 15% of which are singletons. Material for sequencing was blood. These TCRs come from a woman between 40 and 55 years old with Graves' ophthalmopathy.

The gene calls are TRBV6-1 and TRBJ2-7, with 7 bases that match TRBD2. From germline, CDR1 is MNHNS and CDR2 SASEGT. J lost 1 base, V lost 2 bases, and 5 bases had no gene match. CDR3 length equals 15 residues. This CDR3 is CASSETRGVSYEQYF. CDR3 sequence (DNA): TGTGCCAGCAGTGAAACCCGGGGGGTTTCCTACGAGCAGTACTTC.

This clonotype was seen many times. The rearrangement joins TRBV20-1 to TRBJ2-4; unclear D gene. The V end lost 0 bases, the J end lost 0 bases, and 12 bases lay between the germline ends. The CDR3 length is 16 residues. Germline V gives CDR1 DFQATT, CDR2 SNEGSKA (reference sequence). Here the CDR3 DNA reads TGCAGTGCTAGAGATTTGTCGGAACTAGCCAAAAACATTCAGTACTTC. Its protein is CSARDLSELAKNIQYF.

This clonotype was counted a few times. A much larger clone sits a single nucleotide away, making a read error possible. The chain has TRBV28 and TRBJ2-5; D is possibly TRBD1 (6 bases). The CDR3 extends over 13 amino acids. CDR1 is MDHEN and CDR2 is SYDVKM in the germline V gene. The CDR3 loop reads CVSSYRVQETQYF. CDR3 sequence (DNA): TGTGTCAGCAGCTACAGGGTCCAAGAGACCCAGTACTTC.

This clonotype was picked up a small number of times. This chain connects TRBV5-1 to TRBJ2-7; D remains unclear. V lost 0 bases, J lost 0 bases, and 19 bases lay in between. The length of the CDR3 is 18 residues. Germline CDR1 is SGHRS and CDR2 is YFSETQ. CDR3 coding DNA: TGCGCCAGCAGCTTGGGTCCTAGTCTGTTGCTAAGCTCCTACGAGCAGTACTTC. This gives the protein CASSLGPSLLLSSYEQYF.

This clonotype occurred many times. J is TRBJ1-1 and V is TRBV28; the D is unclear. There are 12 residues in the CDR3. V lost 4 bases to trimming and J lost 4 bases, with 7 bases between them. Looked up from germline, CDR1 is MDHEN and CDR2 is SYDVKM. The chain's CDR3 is CASSSDFTEAFF. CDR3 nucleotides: TGTGCCAGCAGTTCGGACTTCACTGAAGCTTTCTTT.

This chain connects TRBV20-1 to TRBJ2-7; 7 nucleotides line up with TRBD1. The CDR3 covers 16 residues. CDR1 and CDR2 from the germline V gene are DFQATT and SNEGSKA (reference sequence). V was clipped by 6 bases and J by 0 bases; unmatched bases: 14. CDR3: CSARSLSTGSSYEQYF. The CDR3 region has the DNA TGCAGTGCCCGGAGTCTCTCGACAGGGAGCTCCTACGAGCAGTACTTC.

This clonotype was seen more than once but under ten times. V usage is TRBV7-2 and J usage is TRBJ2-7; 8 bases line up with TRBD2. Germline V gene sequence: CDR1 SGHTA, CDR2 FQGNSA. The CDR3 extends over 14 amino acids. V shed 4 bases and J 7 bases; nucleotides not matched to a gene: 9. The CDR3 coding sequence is TGTGCCAGCAGCTCGGGGGGGGGGCTCGATGAGCAGTACTTC. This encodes CASSSGGGLDEQYF.

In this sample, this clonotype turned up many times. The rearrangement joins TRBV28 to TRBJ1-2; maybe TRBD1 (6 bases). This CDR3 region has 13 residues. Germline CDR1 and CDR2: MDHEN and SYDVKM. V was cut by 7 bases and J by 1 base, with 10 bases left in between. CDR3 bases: TGTGCCAGCACAGGACAGTTTAACTATGGCTACACCTTC. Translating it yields CASTGQFNYGYTF.

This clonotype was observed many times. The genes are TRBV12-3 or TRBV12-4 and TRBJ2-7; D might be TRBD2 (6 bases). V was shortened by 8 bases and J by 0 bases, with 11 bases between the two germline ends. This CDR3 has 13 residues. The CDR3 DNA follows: TGTGCCAGCGCTAGCGACTCCTCCTACGAGCAGTACTTC. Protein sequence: CASASDSSYEQYF.

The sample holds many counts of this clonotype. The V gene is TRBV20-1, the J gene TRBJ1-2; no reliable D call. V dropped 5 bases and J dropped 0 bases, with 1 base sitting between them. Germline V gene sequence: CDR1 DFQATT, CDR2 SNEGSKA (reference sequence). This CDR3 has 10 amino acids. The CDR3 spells CSASNYGYTF. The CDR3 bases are TGCAGTGCTTCTAACTATGGCTACACCTTC.

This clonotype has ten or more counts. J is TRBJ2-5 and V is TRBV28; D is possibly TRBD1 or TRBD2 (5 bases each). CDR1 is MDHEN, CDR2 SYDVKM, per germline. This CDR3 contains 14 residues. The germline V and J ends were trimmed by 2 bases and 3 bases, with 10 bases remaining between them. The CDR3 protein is CASSLGRGEETQYF. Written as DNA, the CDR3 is TGTGCCAGCAGTTTAGGGCGAGGGGAAGAGACCCAGTACTTC.

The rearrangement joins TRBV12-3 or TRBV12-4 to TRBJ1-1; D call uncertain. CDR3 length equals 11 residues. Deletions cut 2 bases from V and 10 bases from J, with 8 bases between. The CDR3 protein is CASSLYPGAFF. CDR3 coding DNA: TGTGCCAGCAGTTTATACCCAGGAGCTTTCTTT.

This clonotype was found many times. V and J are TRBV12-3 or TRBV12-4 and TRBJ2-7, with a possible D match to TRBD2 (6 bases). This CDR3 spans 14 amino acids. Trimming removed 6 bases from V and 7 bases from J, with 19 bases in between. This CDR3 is CASSRGTWRDEQYF. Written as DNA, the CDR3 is TGTGCCAGCAGCCGAGGGACCTGGAGGGATGAGCAGTACTTC.

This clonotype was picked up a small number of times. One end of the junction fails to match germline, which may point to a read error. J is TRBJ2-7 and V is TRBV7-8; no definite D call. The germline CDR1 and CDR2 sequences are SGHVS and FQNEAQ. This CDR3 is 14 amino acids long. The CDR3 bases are TGTGCCAGCAGCTTAGAGCTGGGTTACTACGAGCAGCACTTC. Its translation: CASSLELGYYEQHF.

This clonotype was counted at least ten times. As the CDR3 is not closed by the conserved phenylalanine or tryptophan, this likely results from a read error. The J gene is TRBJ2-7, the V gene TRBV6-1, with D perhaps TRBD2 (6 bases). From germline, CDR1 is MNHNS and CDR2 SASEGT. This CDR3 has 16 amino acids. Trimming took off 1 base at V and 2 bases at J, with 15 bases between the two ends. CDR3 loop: CASSEGAGKGAYEQYL. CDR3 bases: TGTGCCAGCAGTGAAGGTGCGGGAAAAGGCGCCTACGAGCAGTACCTC.

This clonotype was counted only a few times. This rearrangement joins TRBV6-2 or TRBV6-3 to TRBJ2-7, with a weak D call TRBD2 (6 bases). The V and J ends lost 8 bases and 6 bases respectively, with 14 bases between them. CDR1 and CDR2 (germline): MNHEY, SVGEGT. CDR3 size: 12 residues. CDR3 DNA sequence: TGTGCCAGCGAGGGACTCCCGTTCGAGCAGTACTTC. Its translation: CASEGLPFEQYF.

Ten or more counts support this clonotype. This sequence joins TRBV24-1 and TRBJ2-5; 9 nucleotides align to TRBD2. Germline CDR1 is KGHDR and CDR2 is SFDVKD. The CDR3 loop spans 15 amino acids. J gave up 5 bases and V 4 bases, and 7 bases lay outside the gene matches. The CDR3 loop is CATSDSGLALETQYF. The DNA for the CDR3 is TGTGCCACCAGTGACTCGGGACTAGCTTTGGAGACCCAGTACTTC.

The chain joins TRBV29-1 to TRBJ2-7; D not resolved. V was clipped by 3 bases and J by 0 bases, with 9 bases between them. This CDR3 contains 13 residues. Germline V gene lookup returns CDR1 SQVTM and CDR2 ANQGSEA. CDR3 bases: TGCAGCGTTGAGGTGGAGAGCTCCTACGAGCAGTACTTC. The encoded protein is CSVEVESSYEQYF.

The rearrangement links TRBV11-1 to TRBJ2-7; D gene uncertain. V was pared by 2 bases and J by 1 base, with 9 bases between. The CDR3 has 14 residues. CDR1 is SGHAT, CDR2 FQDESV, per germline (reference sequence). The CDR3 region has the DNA TGTGCCAGCAGCTTAAAATTAGCTTCCTACGAGCAGTACTTC. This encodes CASSLKLASYEQYF.

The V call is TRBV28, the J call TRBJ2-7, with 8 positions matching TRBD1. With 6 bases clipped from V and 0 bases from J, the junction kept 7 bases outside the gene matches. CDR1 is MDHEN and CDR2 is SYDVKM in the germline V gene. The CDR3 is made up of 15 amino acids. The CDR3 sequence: CASSEQGASSYEQYF. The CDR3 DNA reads TGTGCCAGCAGCGAGCAGGGGGCGAGCTCCTACGAGCAGTACTTC.

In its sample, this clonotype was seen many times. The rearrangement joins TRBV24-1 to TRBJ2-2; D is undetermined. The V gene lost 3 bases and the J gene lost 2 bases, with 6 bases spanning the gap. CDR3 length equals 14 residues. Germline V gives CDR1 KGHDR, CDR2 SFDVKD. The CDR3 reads CATSDGLNTGELFF. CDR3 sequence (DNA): TGTGCCACCAGTGATGGCCTTAACACCGGGGAGCTGTTTTTT.

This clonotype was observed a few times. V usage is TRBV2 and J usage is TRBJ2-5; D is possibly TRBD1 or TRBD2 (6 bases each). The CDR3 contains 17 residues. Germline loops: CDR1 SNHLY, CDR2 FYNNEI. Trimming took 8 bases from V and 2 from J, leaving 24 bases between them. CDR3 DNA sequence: TGTGCCAGCCATGGGACTCGAGGGGGGTCCCTACAAGAGACCCAGTACTTC. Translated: CASHGTRGGSLQETQYF.

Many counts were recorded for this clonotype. CDR3 in amino acids: CASTLGRLGNQPQHF. The CDR3 bases are TGTGCCAGCACCCTGGGGAGGTTAGGCAATCAGCCCCAGCATTTT. The chain couples TRBV6-2 or TRBV6-3 to TRBJ1-5, with D unclear. The CDR3 length is 15 residues. The germline gives CDR1 MNHEY, CDR2 SVGEGT. The ends were cut back, 7 bases at V and 2 bases at J, with 15 bases in the middle.

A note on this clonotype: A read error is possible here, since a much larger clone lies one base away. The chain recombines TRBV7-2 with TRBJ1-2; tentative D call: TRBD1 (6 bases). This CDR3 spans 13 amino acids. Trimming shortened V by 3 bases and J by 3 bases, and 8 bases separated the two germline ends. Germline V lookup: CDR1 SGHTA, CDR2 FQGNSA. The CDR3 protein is CASSLHRDYGYTF. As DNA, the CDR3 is TGTGCCAGCAGCTTGCACAGGGACTATGGCTACACCTTC. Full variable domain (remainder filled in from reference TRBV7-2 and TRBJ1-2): GAGVSQSPSNKVTEKGKDVELRCDPISGHTALYWYRQSLGQGLEFLIYFQGNSAPDKSGLPSDRFSAERTGGSVSTLTIQRTQQEDSAVYLCASSLHRDYGYTFGSGTRLTVV.

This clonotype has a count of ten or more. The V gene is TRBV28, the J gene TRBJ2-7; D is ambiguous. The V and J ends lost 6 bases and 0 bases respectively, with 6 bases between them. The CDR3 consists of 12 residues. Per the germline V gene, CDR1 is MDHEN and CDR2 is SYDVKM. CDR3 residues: CASSWTSYEQYF. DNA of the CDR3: TGTGCCAGCAGCTGGACCTCCTACGAGCAGTACTTC.

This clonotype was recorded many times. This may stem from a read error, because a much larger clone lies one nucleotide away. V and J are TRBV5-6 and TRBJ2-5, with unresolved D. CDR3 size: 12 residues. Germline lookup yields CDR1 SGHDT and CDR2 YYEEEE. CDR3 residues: CASRLGQETQYF. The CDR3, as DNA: TGTGCCAGCAGATTGGGGCAAGAGACCCAGTACTTC.